These 8 T cell receptor beta chains came from one sample sequenced in a study of CD8+CD57+ T cells in acquired aplastic anemia. Both TCR beta VDJ combination and CDR3 sequence profiling were carried out. Genomic DNA was the template for this profiling. MiXCR was run by TCRdb on the reads, yielding one entry per CDR3 protein. The table has roughly 160,000 distinct CDR3 sequences, about three fifths seen once. The sequenced sample was sorted CD4+, CD8+, or CD8+CD57+ T cells (not recorded which) from PBMCs. These receptors all stem from a human donor in good health.

The V and J genes are TRBV11-2 and TRBJ1-1, with D hard to call. Germline CDR1 and CDR2: SGHAT and FQNNGV. Trimming took 5 bases from V and 4 from J, leaving 11 bases between them. This CDR3 is built from 13 residues. CDR3 residues: CASSTQLGTEAFF. The CDR3 DNA follows: TGTGCCAGCAGCACCCAATTGGGCACTGAAGCTTTCTTT.

This chain connects TRBV6-5 to TRBJ2-3; D is perhaps TRBD1 or TRBD2 (5 bases each). V was trimmed by 3 bases and J by 5 bases, leaving 15 bases between them. This CDR3 contains 15 residues. Germline V gene data show CDR1 as MNHEY and CDR2 as SVGAGI. CDR3 DNA sequence: TGTGCCAGCAGTTATGGGACGGGCCAAGGAGATACGCAGTATTTT. Translated: CASSYGTGQGDTQYF.

This clonotype was counted many times. V gene TRBV15 combines with J gene TRBJ1-5, with 8 bases lining up with TRBD1. Unmatched junction bases numbered 9, after V lost 6 bases and J lost 5 bases. From germline, CDR1 is LNHNV and CDR2 YYDKDF (reference sequence). The CDR3 is 15 amino acids. In DNA, the CDR3 is TGTGCCACCAGGGGACTACAGGGGGTAGATCAGCCCCAGCATTTT. Encoded protein: CATRGLQGVDQPQHF.

This chain links TRBV20-1 with TRBJ2-5; no firm D call. V was cut by 3 bases and J by 3 bases, with 8 bases left in between. This CDR3 has 12 residues. Germline V CDR1 and CDR2: DFQATT, SNEGSKA (reference sequence). DNA for the CDR3: TGCAGTGCTAGCGGCGTCAAAGAGACCCAGTACTTC. Translating it yields CSASGVKETQYF.

This rearrangement joins TRBV5-1 to TRBJ1-6; 8 bases fit TRBD1. V lost 4 bases and J lost 2; bases outside the gene matches: 8. The CDR3 length is 17 residues. Per germline, CDR1 SGHRS and CDR2 YFSETQ. CDR3: CASSPRQGRAYNSPLHF. The CDR3, as DNA: TGCGCCAGCAGCCCCAGACAGGGGAGGGCCTATAATTCACCCCTCCACTTT. The full variable domain, rest sourced from reference TRBV5-1 and TRBJ1-6, is KAGVTQTPRYLIKTRGQQVTLSCSPISGHRSVSWYQQTPGQGLQFLFEYFSETQRNKGNFPGRFSGRQFSNSRSEMNVSTLELGDSALYLCASSPRQGRAYNSPLHFGNGTRLTVT.

The genes are TRBV7-2 and TRBJ2-1; either TRBD1 or TRBD2 may fit D (6 bases each). The ends were cut back, 1 base at V and 8 bases at J, with 18 bases in the middle. Per the germline V gene, CDR1 is SGHTA and CDR2 is FQGNSA. This CDR3 spans 16 amino acids. CDR3 DNA sequence: TGTGCCAGCAGCTTAGTTACGGGGGCCGGTGTGGATGAGCAGTTCTTC. Its translation is CASSLVTGAGVDEQFF.

J is TRBJ2-3 and V is TRBV9, with D hard to call. The ends were cut back, 0 bases at V and 3 bases at J, with 5 bases in the middle. This CDR3 spans 13 amino acids. The germline gives CDR1 SGDLS, CDR2 YYNGEE. CDR3 amino acids: CASSVVWTDTQYF. For the CDR3, the DNA is TGTGCCAGCAGCGTAGTTTGGACAGATACGCAGTATTTT.

The V and J genes are TRBV7-9 and TRBJ2-2, with D hard to call. This CDR3 is built from 14 residues. Trimming stripped 5 bases from V and 11 bases from J, with 18 bases between. Germline loops: CDR1 SEHNR, CDR2 FQNEAQ (reference sequence). The CDR3 loop reads CASSPSDGYNELFF. The DNA of the CDR3 is TGTGCCAGCAGCCCCTCGGACGGATACAATGAGCTGTTTTTT.